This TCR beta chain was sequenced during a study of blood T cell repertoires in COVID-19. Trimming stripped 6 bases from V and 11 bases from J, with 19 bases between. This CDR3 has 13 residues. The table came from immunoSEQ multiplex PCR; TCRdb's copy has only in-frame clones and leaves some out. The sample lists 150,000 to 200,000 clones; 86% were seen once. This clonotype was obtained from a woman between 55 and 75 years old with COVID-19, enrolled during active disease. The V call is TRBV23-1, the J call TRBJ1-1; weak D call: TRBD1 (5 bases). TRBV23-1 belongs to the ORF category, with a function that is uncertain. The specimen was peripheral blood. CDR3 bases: TGCGCCAGCAGCCTTATCCTTTCGGGGGGGGCTTTCTTT. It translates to CASSLILSGGAFF.